Listed below are T cell receptor beta chains from one sample, sequenced in a study of T cells in Graves' hyperthyroidism and ophthalmopathy. TCRdb re-analysed the multiplex PCR reads in MiXCR, keeping a single row per CDR3 protein. The sample has 300,000 to 400,000 distinct CDR3 sequences; under 25% are singletons. The sequencing input was blood. These receptors were taken from a woman between 45 and 65 years old with Graves' hyperthyroidism. Each CDR3 is given with its conserved first and last residue. Fields, in order: CDR3 DNA, CDR3 protein, V gene, J gene, D gene, clone size. The D gene is left open where the match is weak. Only part of the rows carry a size: once, few, many, or a class if the clone is expanded.

TGTGCCACCAGAGGGCTATCAGATACGCAGTATTTT	CATRGLSDTQYF	TRBV24-1	TRBJ2-3	-	many
TGTGCCAGCAGCCAATTCGAGGGGAGTAATGGCTACACCTTC	CASSQFEGSNGYTF	TRBV16	TRBJ1-2	-	many
TGTGCCAGCACCAGACCGGGGGTCCACGAGCAGTACTTC	CASTRPGVHEQYF	TRBV7-9	TRBJ2-7	-	many
TGTGCCAGCAGCCCTGACAGGGGGCCTGGCTACACCTTC	CASSPDRGPGYTF	TRBV7-9	TRBJ1-2	TRBD1	many
TGTGCCAGCAGCACGGGACAGGGGAAAGATTTTAGCAATCAGCCCCAGCATTTT	CASSTGQGKDFSNQPQHF	TRBV11-2	TRBJ1-5	TRBD1	many
TGCAGTGCTACACCCAGACAGGCTACTCGTGGCTACGAGCAGTACTTC	CSATPRQATRGYEQYF	TRBV20-1	TRBJ2-7	-	many
TGTGCCAGCAGCTTAGAGGTGGCAGGGGCTCACGAGCAGTACTTC	CASSLEVAGAHEQYF	TRBV7-8	TRBJ2-7	-	few
TGTGCCACCAGCAGAACTGGACAGGGGGCCTACGAGCAGTACTTC	CATSRTGQGAYEQYF	TRBV15	TRBJ2-7	TRBD1	-
TGTGCCAGCAGCCAAGAAGGTCCGGGGGAGGAGACCCAGTACTTC	CASSQEGPGEETQYF	TRBV3-1	TRBJ2-5	-	many
TGTGCCAGCAGATCCGACAGCGCCTATGGCTACACCTTC	CASRSDSAYGYTF	TRBV7-2	TRBJ1-2	-	-
TGCAGCGTTGAAATCCCCGGACTAGCGGGAGGCACAGATACGCAGTATTTT	CSVEIPGLAGGTDTQYF	TRBV29-1	TRBJ2-3	TRBD2	-
TGTGCCAGCAGGAACAGGGCTTCTTTCTATGGCTACACCTTC	CASRNRASFYGYTF	TRBV28	TRBJ1-2	-	-
TGCAGCGTTCGGAGACAGGGAGGGGAAAAACTGTTTTTT	CSVRRQGGEKLFF	TRBV29-1	TRBJ1-4	TRBD1	-
TGTGCCACCAGCAGAGCGAGGAATGAAAAACTGTTTTTT	CATSRARNEKLFF	TRBV15	TRBJ1-4	-	few
TGCAGTGCAATCGACAGGGGGCAAACCTACAATGAGCAGTTCTTC	CSAIDRGQTYNEQFF	TRBV20-1	TRBJ2-1	TRBD1	few
TGTGCCTGGAGTGTCGGCAGGGGTACCGGGGAGCTGTTTTTT	CAWSVGRGTGELFF	TRBV30	TRBJ2-2	-	many
TGCGCCAGCAGCCAAGACCGTAGCGGGGGGCAACCAGATACGCAGTATTTT	CASSQDRSGGQPDTQYF	TRBV4-1	TRBJ2-3	TRBD2	-
TGTGCCAGCAGTGAATATCAGGGGCGGACTGAAGCTTTCTTT	CASSEYQGRTEAFF	TRBV6-1	TRBJ1-1	-	many
TGTGCCAGCAGCCCGGGGTTGGGTCGGCTCGGTGATGGCTACACCTTC	CASSPGLGRLGDGYTF	TRBV11-2	TRBJ1-2	-	many
TGTGCCAGCTTAACAGGGGGCGGTAACTATGGCTACACCTTC	CASLTGGGNYGYTF	TRBV28	TRBJ1-2	TRBD1	few
TGTGCCAGCAGCTTACGCAGGGGGGAGACTGAAGCTTTCTTT	CASSLRRGETEAFF	TRBV7-3	TRBJ1-1	TRBD1	-
TGTGCCAGCAGTCCTGCTGGGAGAGACCAGTTCTTC	CASSPAGRDQFF	TRBV7-9	TRBJ2-1	-	many
TGTGCCAGCAGCCCAGGGGTAGCGGGGGGACAAGAGACCCAGTACTTC	CASSPGVAGGQETQYF	TRBV3-1	TRBJ2-5	TRBD2	-
TGCAGTGCTAGCCACCCGGGGGGCAGGGGGCGAGAAAAACTGTTTTTT	CSASHPGGRGREKLFF	TRBV20-1	TRBJ1-4	TRBD1	few
TGTGCCAGCAGCAAACGCGCCACCTACGAGCAGTACTTC	CASSKRATYEQYF	TRBV11-2	TRBJ2-7	-	many
TGTGCCAGCACTACGGACAGAAAGAACACCGGGGAGCTGTTTTTT	CASTTDRKNTGELFF	TRBV6-1	TRBJ2-2	-	many
TGTGCCAGCTCGCGGACAGGTCCGGAGGGCGCTTTCTTT	CASSRTGPEGAFF	TRBV18	TRBJ1-1	TRBD1	many
TGTGCCAGCAGCCCCAGGTGGCTTAATGAAAAACTGTTTTTT	CASSPRWLNEKLFF	TRBV7-8	TRBJ1-4	-	-
TGTGCTAGTGGTTCCACCGGGACACTGACCTACGAGCAGTACTTC	CASGSTGTLTYEQYF	TRBV12-5	TRBJ2-7	-	-
TGTGCCAGCAGTTTAAAGGACACTCGCGACCCCTACACCTTC	CASSLKDTRDPYTF	TRBV6-5	TRBJ1-2	-	many
TGTGCCACCAGGGTGGGACATTTTAACACTGAAGCTTTCTTT	CATRVGHFNTEAFF	TRBV24-1	TRBJ1-1	-	few
TGCAGCGTTCGGGTCCAGGGGGGAACTAATGAAAAACTGTTTTTT	CSVRVQGGTNEKLFF	TRBV29-1	TRBJ1-4	TRBD1	many
TGTGCCAGCAGTTTAGGACCTTTTGGGGGTAGCTATGGCTACACCTTC	CASSLGPFGGSYGYTF	TRBV27	TRBJ1-2	-	many
TGTGCCAGCAGCTTAGAAAACACCATATATTTT	CASSLENTIYF	TRBV7-9	TRBJ1-3	-	-
TGCAGTGTCCACAGGGACACGAACACTGAAGCTTTCTTT	CSVHRDTNTEAFF	TRBV20-1	TRBJ1-1	-	many
TGCAGTGCCTCAGTGAACTCTGGAAACACCATATATTTT	CSASVNSGNTIYF	TRBV20-1	TRBJ1-3	-	-
TGTGCCAGCAGCTTAAAGGGTGATATGAGGCAGTACTTC	CASSLKGDMRQYF	TRBV7-6	TRBJ2-7	-	-
TGTGCCAGTAGTCCATGGACAGGTAGCACAGATACGCAGTATTTT	CASSPWTGSTDTQYF	TRBV19	TRBJ2-3	TRBD1	few